Listed below are T cell receptor beta chains from one sample, sequenced in a study of cytomegalovirus exposure and HLA in healthy donors. Sequencing used immunoSEQ multiplex PCR; TCRdb keeps in-frame clones, though not all of them. This repertoire includes some 52,000 clones. Sequencing was carried out using PBMCs. Receptors originate from a woman aged 60-70 years in good health and CMV-seropositive. Both conserved end residues are part of each CDR3. A D gene is named only where the DNA matches it firmly. Expanded clones are given a class, and other clones once, few, many or no size at all.

>13|-|-|TRBJ1-1|TRBV7-8
CASSSRWAGEAFF
TGTGCCAGCAGCTCCCGGTGGGCGGGGGAAGCTTTCTTT
>12|-|TRBD1|TRBJ2-5|TRBV19
CASSPDRGTQYF
TGTGCCAGTAGTCCAGACAGGGGAACCCAGTACTTC
>14|-|-|TRBJ1-4|TRBV19
CASSMGQGNEKLFF
TGTGCCAGTAGTATGGGCCAGGGAAATGAAAAACTGTTTTTT
>15|-|-|TRBJ1-1|TRBV9
CASSAGGGWNTEAFF
TGTGCCAGCAGCGCGGGGGGGGGATGGAACACTGAAGCTTTCTTT
>16|-|TRBD1|TRBJ2-6|TRBV19
CASSPDRSSGANVLTF
TGTGCCAGTAGCCCGGACAGGTCCTCTGGGGCCAACGTCCTGACTTTC
>14|-|-|TRBJ1-3|TRBV18
CASSPSGFGNTIYF
TGTGCCAGCTCACCGTCCGGGTTTGGAAACACCATATATTTT
>16|-|-|TRBJ1-2|TRBV11-2
CASSLDQGRFNYGYTF
TGTGCCAGCAGCTTAGATCAGGGCAGATTTAACTATGGCTACACCTTC
>14|-|-|TRBJ2-7|TRBV9
CASSVGDIAYEQYF
TGTGCCAGCAGCGTAGGGGACATAGCCTACGAGCAGTACTTC
>13|-|TRBD2|TRBJ2-7|TRBV7-9
CASSLAGGDEQYF
TGTGCCAGCAGCTTAGCGGGAGGGGACGAGCAGTACTTC
>15|-|-|TRBJ1-1|TRBV14
CASSPQGMGGTEAFF
TGTGCCAGCAGCCCCCAAGGGATGGGGGGCACTGAAGCTTTCTTT
>15|-|TRBD1|TRBJ2-7|TRBV18
CASSSRSGQDYEQYF
TGTGCCAGCTCATCGAGATCGGGACAGGATTACGAGCAGTACTTC
>14|-|TRBD1|TRBJ2-7|TRBV2
CASGRVQGAYEQYF
TGTGCCAGCGGGCGAGTCCAGGGGGCCTACGAGCAGTACTTC
>14|-|TRBD2|TRBJ2-7|TRBV10-1
CASSEGTSVYEQYF
TGCGCCAGCAGTGAGGGCACTAGCGTTTACGAGCAGTACTTC
>15|-|-|TRBJ1-1|TRBV10-3
CAISAPEGMNTEDFF
TGTGCCATCAGTGCCCCTGAGGGTATGAACACTGAAGATTTCTTT
>11|medium-sized|-|TRBJ1-1|TRBV10-1
CASSRGTEAFF
TGCGCCAGCTCCCGGGGCACTGAAGCTTTCTTT
>17|-|-|TRBJ1-1|TRBV9
CASSVAGRGRMNTEAFF
TGTGCCAGCAGCGTAGCCGGCCGCGGCCGAATGAACACTGAAGCTTTCTTT
>20|-|TRBD2|TRBJ2-7|TRBV4-1
CASSRTDLGQLPGLEVVQYF
TGCGCCAGCAGCCGAACCGATTTAGGACAACTACCGGGACTAGAGGTGGTGCAGTACTTC
>16|-|-|TRBJ2-2|TRBV4-2
CASSQGQVTDTGELFF
TGTGCCAGCAGCCAAGGGCAGGTCACCGACACCGGGGAGCTGTTTTTT
>15|-|-|TRBJ1-3|TRBV5-1
CASSLEAAPGNTIYF
TGCGCCAGCAGCTTGGAGGCGGCACCTGGAAACACCATATATTTT
>15|-|TRBD1|TRBJ1-1|TRBV29-1
CSVTDRGLGDTEAFF
TGCAGCGTCACCGACAGGGGGCTTGGGGACACTGAAGCTTTCTTT
>15|-|-|TRBJ1-3|TRBV4-1
CASSQPGTTGNTIYF
TGCGCCAGCAGCCAACCCGGGACAACTGGAAACACCATATATTTT
>15|-|TRBD1|TRBJ2-7|TRBV5-8
CASSYGTGYSYEQYF
TGTGCCAGCAGCTACGGGACAGGGTACTCCTACGAGCAGTACTTC
>14|-|-|TRBJ1-4|TRBV29-1
CSVEDSGEGEKLFF
TGCAGCGTTGAAGACTCAGGGGAGGGTGAAAAACTGTTTTTT
>13|-|TRBD1|TRBJ2-1|TRBV18
CASSLGQNNEQFF
TGTGCCAGCTCTTTGGGACAGAACAATGAGCAGTTCTTC
>13|-|-|TRBJ2-2|TRBV29-1
CSLRLENTGELFF
TGCAGCCTGAGGTTAGAGAACACCGGGGAGCTGTTTTTT
>15|-|TRBD1|TRBJ2-3|TRBV5-5
CASSPGGLGAYTQYF
TGTGCCAGCAGTCCAGGGGGCCTCGGAGCCTATACGCAGTATTTT
>14|-|TRBD1|TRBJ2-7|TRBV4-1
CASSQGKTGAEQYF
TGCGCCAGCAGCCAAGGAAAAACAGGGGCCGAGCAGTACTTC
>14|-|-|TRBJ1-4|TRBV28
CASSLIGVDEKLFF
TGTGCCAGCAGTTTAATAGGAGTGGATGAAAAACTGTTTTTT
>16|-|TRBD1|TRBJ2-3|TRBV19
CASSTPGQRNTDTQYF
TGTGCCAGTAGTACCCCGGGACAGAGGAACACAGATACGCAGTATTTT
>12|-|-|TRBJ2-3|TRBV5-1
CASSLHTDTQYF
TGCGCCAGCAGCTTACACACAGATACGCAGTATTTT
>13|-|-|TRBJ1-5|TRBV18
CASSPPGGQPQHF
TGTGCCAGCTCACCACCGGGGGGTCAGCCCCAGCATTTT
>15|-|-|TRBJ1-5|TRBV9
CASSANGHSNQPQHF
TGTGCCAGCAGCGCCAACGGACATAGCAATCAGCCCCAGCATTTT
>14|-|TRBD1|TRBJ1-4|TRBV13
CASSFRQGGEKLFF
TGTGCCAGCAGCTTTAGACAGGGTGGGGAAAAACTGTTTTTT
>12|-|-|TRBJ1-1|TRBV28
CASEEANTEAFF
TGTGCGTCGGAAGAGGCGAACACTGAAGCTTTCTTT
>13|-|-|TRBJ1-5|TRBV2
CASLGDSNQPQHF
TGTGCCAGCCTCGGAGATAGCAATCAGCCCCAGCATTTT
>15|-|TRBD1|TRBJ1-1|TRBV28
CASSRTGTVNTEAFF
TGTGCCAGCAGCCGAACCGGGACAGTGAACACTGAAGCTTTCTTT
>13|-|-|TRBJ2-7|TRBV5-6
CASSLQSGYEQYF
TGTGCCAGCAGCTTGCAAAGCGGCTACGAGCAGTACTTC
>16|-|TRBD1|TRBJ1-2|TRBV4-1
CASSQALDRGNYGYTF
TGCGCCAGCAGCCAAGCCCTGGACAGGGGGAACTATGGCTACACCTTC
>14|-|TRBD1|TRBJ2-1|TRBV6-5
CASEKWTGYNEQFF
TGTGCCAGTGAGAAGTGGACAGGTTACAATGAGCAGTTCTTC
>15|-|TRBD1|TRBJ2-5|TRBV5-6
CASSTTGGALETQYF
TGTGCCAGCAGCACTACAGGGGGCGCGTTGGAGACCCAGTACTTC
>16|-|TRBD1|TRBJ2-7|TRBV10-2
CASSEPPGQGAREQYF
TGCGCCAGCAGTGAGCCACCGGGACAGGGGGCTCGCGAGCAGTACTTC
>14|-|-|TRBJ1-6|TRBV19
CASISHVGGHPLHF
TGTGCCAGTATTAGTCATGTGGGGGGGCATCCCCTCCACTTT
>14|-|-|TRBJ2-7|TRBV5-6
CASSLVTLDYEQYF
TGTGCCAGCAGCTTAGTGACACTGGACTACGAGCAGTACTTC
>15|-|TRBD2|TRBJ2-4|TRBV7-9
CASSLSGGAKNIQYF
TGTGCCAGCAGCTTGTCCGGGGGGGCCAAAAACATTCAGTACTTC
>18|-|TRBD1|TRBJ1-5|TRBV7-8
CASSLSGQGAVGNQPQHF
TGTGCCAGCAGCTTATCGGGACAGGGGGCTGTTGGCAATCAGCCCCAGCATTTT